The 22 T cell receptor beta chains below were found in one sample sequenced in a study of blood T cell repertoires in COVID-19. Assay: immunoSEQ multiplex PCR; the TCRdb copy retains only in-frame clones and omits some. This sample carries under 150,000 clones, roughly 88% of them seen once, and the ten largest clones take around 8%. The sequenced sample consisted of peripheral blood. The receptors stem from a woman between 55 and 75 years old with COVID-19, enrolled during active disease.

V and J are TRBV25-1 and TRBJ1-2; 7 bases are a match to TRBD1. The CDR3 runs 13 residues. Per the germline V gene, CDR1 is MGHDK and CDR2 is SYGVNS. Trimming at V came to 3 bases and at J to 5 bases, leaving 3 bases not matched to a gene. DNA for the CDR3: TGTGCCAGCAGTGAGCCAGGGGGATATGGCTACACCTTC. It encodes CASSEPGGYGYTF.

This rearrangement joins TRBV2 to TRBJ1-2, with D possibly being TRBD1 (5 bases). Looked up from germline, CDR1 is SNHLY and CDR2 is FYNNEI. CDR3 length: 14 residues. V lost 2 bases and J 8 bases, leaving 15 bases between the germline ends. The CDR3 DNA reads as TGTGCCAGCAGTGAAAGGGCCCAGGGTCTCGGCTACACCTTC. This codes for CASSERAQGLGYTF.

The J gene is TRBJ2-3, the V gene TRBV9; D may be TRBD2 (7 bases). Germline loops: CDR1 SGDLS, CDR2 YYNGEE. V lost 4 bases and J 3 bases, leaving 12 bases between the germline ends. The CDR3 has 14 residues. CDR3 bases: TGTGCCAGCAGCAGGGGGGAGGGTACAGATACGCAGTATTTT. Its protein product is CASSRGEGTDTQYF.

J is TRBJ2-1 and V is TRBV19, with TRBD1 as a possible D gene (5 bases). Germline CDR1 reads LNHDA; CDR2 reads SQIVND (reference sequence). V was shortened by 4 bases and J by 0 bases, with 10 bases between the two germline ends. There are 15 residues in the CDR3. As DNA, the CDR3 is TGTGCCAGTAGTACCCGGACATCCTCCTACAATGAGCAGTTCTTC. It yields the protein CASSTRTSSYNEQFF.

This clone was detected only a few times. The V and J genes are TRBV7-9 and TRBJ2-7; 14 nucleotides agree with TRBD2. The V gene end was trimmed by 4 bases and the J gene end by 0 bases; junction bases not matched to a gene: 5. The CDR3 consists of 17 residues. The V gene's germline CDR1 is SEHNR and CDR2 FQNEAQ (reference sequence). CDR3 region: CASSWTSGGPSSYEQYF. The CDR3 DNA reads as TGTGCCAGCAGCTGGACTAGCGGGGGGCCCAGCTCCTACGAGCAGTACTTC.

The CDR3 sequence: CASSALLPQFF. The CDR3 DNA reads as TGTGCCAGCAGTGCTTTACTCCCGCAGTTCTTC. The chain employs TRBV2 and TRBJ2-1; D not resolved. CDR3 size: 11 residues. Germline V gene lookup returns CDR1 SNHLY and CDR2 FYNNEI. Trimming took off 4 bases at V and 12 bases at J, with 10 bases between the two ends.

This rearrangement joins TRBV5-1 to TRBJ2-7; 7 bases map to TRBD1. V trimming: 5 bases; J trimming: 0 bases; junction bases outside the gene matches: 8. Per the germline V gene, CDR1 is SGHRS and CDR2 is YFSETQ. The CDR3 contains 15 residues. The CDR3 sequence: CASRAGTASSYEQYF. In DNA form, the CDR3 reads TGCGCCAGCAGGGCCGGGACAGCAAGCTCCTACGAGCAGTACTTC.

The DNA for the CDR3 is TGTGCCAGCAGCGAATACCCCGGGACTAGCGGGGGGGGAAATGAGCAGTTCTTC. Protein: CASSEYPGTSGGGNEQFF. The chain employs TRBV9 and TRBJ2-1, with TRBD2 matching over 16 bases. Germline trimming cut 3 bases from V and 7 bases from J; bases unmatched to any gene: 10. Germline CDR1 reads SGDLS; CDR2 reads YYNGEE. The CDR3 is made up of 18 amino acids. The complete variable domain, with remaining parts taken from reference TRBV9 and TRBJ2-1, reads DSGVTQTPKHLITATGQRVTLRCSPRSGDLSVYWYQQSLDQGLQFLIQYYNGEERAKGNILERFSAQQFPDLHSELNLSSLELGDSALYFCASSEYPGTSGGGNEQFFGPGTRLTVL.

The V call is TRBV5-1, the J call TRBJ1-6; 7 nucleotides agree with TRBD1. The CDR3 sequence is 16 residues long. Germline assignment: CDR1 SGHRS and CDR2 YFSETQ. V gave up 4 bases and J gave up 7 bases; unmatched junction bases: 11. The CDR3 DNA sequence: TGCGCCAGCAGCCTCCTGACAGGGAAAGGGAATTCACCCCTCCACTTT. It is translated as CASSLLTGKGNSPLHF.

DNA for the CDR3: TGTGCCAGCAGCCGCGAGAGGACAGGGGGAAAGCAGTACTTC. This sequence encodes CASSRERTGGKQYF. J is TRBJ2-7 and V is TRBV7-3; TRBD1 matches 10 bases. V trimming: 5 bases; J trimming: 8 bases; junction bases outside the gene matches: 9. The CDR3 covers 14 residues. Per the germline V gene, CDR1 is SGHTA and CDR2 is FQGTGA. Based on the CDR3 plus reference TRBV7-3 and TRBJ2-7, the full variable domain is GAGVSQTPSNKVTEKGKYVELRCDPISGHTALYWYRQSLGQGPEFLIYFQGTGAADDSGLPNDRFFAVRPEGSVSTLKIQRTERGDSAVYLCASSRERTGGKQYFGPGTRLTVT.

The chain couples TRBV11-2 to TRBJ1-3; TRBD1 might be the D (6 bases). With 3 bases removed from V and 4 bases from J, the gap between germline ends came to 13 bases. CDR3 length equals 15 residues. Per the germline V gene, CDR1 is SGHAT and CDR2 is FQNNGV. CDR3 in amino acids: CASSLRGAVGNTIYF. The CDR3 DNA is TGTGCCAGCAGCTTGCGGGGGGCAGTAGGAAACACCATATATTTT.

This clone was found a few times. This rearrangement joins TRBV5-1 to TRBJ1-1; maybe TRBD1 (5 bases). The V and J ends lost 3 bases and 4 bases respectively, with 13 bases between them. The CDR3 contains 14 residues. Germline-derived CDR1 and CDR2 are SGHRS and YFSETQ. For the CDR3, the DNA is TGCGCCAGCAGCTATCCCAGGGAGGGCACTGAAGCTTTCTTT. Protein product: CASSYPREGTEAFF.

The V and J genes are TRBV7-9 and TRBJ2-1; D remains unclear. This CDR3 contains 12 residues. Germline-derived CDR1 and CDR2 are SEHNR and FQNEAQ (reference sequence). The ends were cut back, 2 bases at V and 10 bases at J, with 9 bases in the middle. The CDR3 DNA sequence: TGTGCCAGCAGCTTAACAGCCTTAGAGCAGTTCTTC. It is translated as CASSLTALEQFF.

In nucleotides, the CDR3 is TGTGCCAGCAGCCCGATGGACAGTCCCAACTATGGCTACACCTTC. Translated, it gives CASSPMDSPNYGYTF. The chain uses TRBV3-1 (or the pseudogene TRBV3-2) and TRBJ1-2, with a tentative D call TRBD1 (6 bases). Germline CDR1 and CDR2: LGHDT and YNNKEL (reference sequence). The CDR3 is 15 residues long. Deletions cut 4 bases from V and 2 bases from J, with 14 bases between.

V gene TRBV6-6 combines with J gene TRBJ1-2, with D unresolved. CDR1 is MNHNY, CDR2 SVGAGI, per germline (reference sequence). V was cut by 6 bases and J by 5 bases, with 13 bases left in between. CDR3 length: 13 residues. The CDR3 DNA reads TGTGCCAGCAGCTCCGGTCCCTCTTATGGCTACACCTTC. It encodes CASSSGPSYGYTF.

The V call is TRBV5-6, the J call TRBJ2-3; 11 nucleotides agree with TRBD2. The CDR3 length is 16 residues. The germline CDR1 and CDR2 sequences are SGHDT and YYEEEE. V shed 3 bases and J 4 bases; nucleotides not matched to a gene: 7. CDR3 sequence reads: CASSSVAGGRPDTQYF. CDR3 bases: TGTGCCAGCAGCTCAGTAGCGGGGGGGCGTCCAGATACGCAGTATTTT.

CDR3 in DNA: TGCGCCAGCAGCTTGGAGCGGGATTCACCCCTCCACTTT. This translates into CASSLERDSPLHF. This chain links TRBV5-1 with TRBJ1-6; D call uncertain. CDR1 and CDR2 (germline): SGHRS, YFSETQ. The CDR3 covers 13 residues. V dropped 0 bases and J dropped 8 bases, with 6 bases sitting between them.

The rearrangement joins TRBV19 to TRBJ1-1; D is perhaps TRBD1 (6 bases). The V end was cut by 9 bases, the J end by 5 bases, with 19 bases between. CDR3 length equals 14 residues. CDR1 is LNHDA and CDR2 is SQIVND in the germline V gene (reference sequence). The CDR3: CASLPGHQRTEAFF. CDR3 bases: TGTGCCAGCCTACCGGGACACCAGAGGACTGAAGCTTTCTTT. Looking up the rest from reference TRBV19 and TRBJ1-1 gives the full variable domain: DGGITQSPKYLFRKEGQNVTLSCEQNLNHDAMYWYRQDPGQGLRLIYYSQIVNDFQKGDIAEGYSVSREKKESFPLTVTSAQKNPTAFYLCASLPGHQRTEAFFGQGTRLTVV.

The sample holds one count of this clone. The V gene is TRBV5-4, the J gene TRBJ2-6, with 10 bases fitting TRBD1. This CDR3 region has 16 residues. CDR1 and CDR2 (germline): SGHNT, YYREEE (reference sequence). V was pared by 4 bases and J by 4 bases, with 5 bases of the junction left unmatched. CDR3 residues: CASSQGTGDGANVLTF. The CDR3 DNA sequence: TGTGCCAGCAGCCAAGGGACAGGGGACGGGGCCAACGTCCTGACTTTC.

This chain joins TRBV21-1 and TRBJ1-5; TRBD1 reflects the table's D call only, with no check against the DNA. TRBV21-1 is marked as a pseudogene. The CDR3 sequence is 14 residues long. This chain's CDR3 is CASRSPQGDQPQHF. For the CDR3, the DNA is TGTGCCAGCAGATCACCACAGGGAGATCAGCCCCAGCATTTT.

The CDR3 DNA reads TGTGCCAGCAGCACTTACAGGGGGGAGAACTATGGCTACACCTTC. Its protein is CASSTYRGENYGYTF. This rearrangement joins TRBV7-8 to TRBJ1-2; 8 bases are a match to TRBD1. Per germline, CDR1 SGHVS and CDR2 FQNEAQ. The V segment lost 5 bases and the J segment 2 bases; nucleotides outside the gene matches: 7. The CDR3 is 15 residues long.

In its sample, this clone was seen once. The CDR3 DNA is TGTGCCAGCAGTGAAGGAGCTAGACTCTCCAATGAGCAGTTCTTC. Amino acid sequence: CASSEGARLSNEQFF. The chain links TRBV2 to TRBJ2-1; no reliable D call. V lost 1 base and J lost 6, with 13 bases in between. Germline V gives CDR1 SNHLY, CDR2 FYNNEI. The CDR3 runs to 15 residues.